The next 27 T cell receptor beta chains were all read from a single sample in a study of T cells in Graves' hyperthyroidism and ophthalmopathy. Amplified TCR beta CDR3 regions came from RNA transcripts. Using the HTBI primer set, a first-round RT-PCR was run on the TCR CDR3. TCRdb passed the multiplex PCR reads through MiXCR, listing each CDR3 protein once. The sample lists fewer than 600,000 distinct CDR3 sequences, 13% to 15% occurring once. Sequencing was performed on blood. These receptor sequences come from a woman aged 18 to 35 with Graves' hyperthyroidism.

This sequence joins TRBV20-1 and TRBJ1-5, with a tentative D call TRBD1 (6 bases). Germline assignment: CDR1 DFQATT and CDR2 SNEGSKA (reference sequence). The CDR3 extends over 13 amino acids. Trimming removed 4 bases from V and 2 bases from J, with 9 bases in between. The CDR3 here is CSAKQGGNQPQHF. The CDR3 bases are TGCAGTGCTAAACAGGGAGGCAATCAGCCCCAGCATTTT.

This clonotype showed up many times. This sequence joins TRBV7-9 and TRBJ2-2; no clear D. Germline CDR1 SEHNR, CDR2 FQNEAQ (reference sequence). V was shortened by 0 bases and J by 7 bases, with 6 bases between the two germline ends. The CDR3 extends over 13 amino acids. The CDR3 is CASSLAAGGELFF. In DNA, the CDR3 is TGTGCCAGCAGCTTAGCCGCTGGCGGGGAGCTGTTTTTT.

This clonotype was picked up many times. This rearrangement joins TRBV28 to TRBJ1-2; 8 bases map to TRBD1. From germline, CDR1 is MDHEN and CDR2 SYDVKM. Trimming at V came to 7 bases and at J to 4 bases, leaving 8 bases not matched to a gene. This CDR3 is built from 14 residues. This CDR3 reads CASILTGAPYGYTF. DNA of the CDR3: TGTGCCAGCATCCTGACAGGGGCCCCCTATGGCTACACCTTC.

This clonotype occurred many times. The V call is TRBV2, the J call TRBJ2-7; D is possibly TRBD2 (5 bases). The germline gives CDR1 SNHLY, CDR2 FYNNEI. This CDR3 region has 15 residues. The V end lost 4 bases, the J end lost 0 bases, and 13 bases lay between the germline ends. The CDR3 DNA reads as TGTGCCAGCAGTGGGAGCGGTAGATACTCCTACGAGCAGTACGTC. Translated, it gives CASSGSGRYSYEQYV.

This clonotype was counted at least ten times. The chain employs TRBV11-2 and TRBJ2-5, with D possibly matching TRBD1 (6 bases). Germline V gene data show CDR1 as SGHAT and CDR2 as FQNNGV. The CDR3 contains 15 residues. The V end was cut by 8 bases, the J end by 1 base, with 17 bases between. The CDR3 coding sequence is TGTGCCAGCTTACCTCCTGGGGGCTTCCAAGAGACCCAGTACTTC. Translation: CASLPPGGFQETQYF. The full variable domain, with the rest looked up from reference TRBV11-2 and TRBJ2-5, is EAGVAQSPRYKIIEKRQSVAFWCNPISGHATLYWYQQILGQGPKLLIQFQNNGVVDDSQLPKDRFSAERLKGVDSTLKIQPAKLEDSAVYLCASLPPGGFQETQYFGPGTRLLVL.

This clonotype occurred many times. V is TRBV7-2 and J is TRBJ1-2; TRBD1 matches at 7 bases. The CDR3 loop spans 14 amino acids. The germline V gene has CDR1 SGHTA and CDR2 FQGNSA. Germline trimming cut 9 bases from V and 0 bases from J; bases unmatched to any gene: 7. CDR3 coding DNA: TGTGCCAGACCCGACAGGGACTCTAACTATGGCTACACCTTC. This encodes CARPDRDSNYGYTF.

This clonotype came up a few times. This chain uses TRBV29-1 with TRBJ2-2, with a weak D call TRBD2 (6 bases). The CDR3 sequence is 18 residues long. Germline V CDR1 and CDR2: SQVTM, ANQGSEA. V lost 7 bases to trimming and J lost 0 bases, with 24 bases between them. In nucleotides, the CDR3 is TGCAGCGCTGTCGGGGTTGGGAGGCTAGCCTCGAACACCGGGGAGCTGTTTTTT. As protein: CSAVGVGRLASNTGELFF.

This clonotype was detected ten times or more. The chain recombines TRBV12-5 with TRBJ2-7; TRBD2 might be the D (6 bases). This CDR3 region has 12 residues. Germline CDR1 LGHNT, CDR2 FRNRAP. Trimming left V 7 bases short and J 1 base short, with 8 bases between. The chain's CDR3 is CASEGTSYEQYV. CDR3 sequence (DNA): TGTGCTAGTGAAGGGACTTCCTACGAGCAGTACGTC.

This clonotype has a count of ten or more. The rearrangement uses TRBV7-8 and TRBJ2-7, with D possibly TRBD1 on 6 matching bases. V was cut by 8 bases and J by 4 bases, with 15 bases left in between. The CDR3 length is 13 residues. Germline V lookup: CDR1 SGHVS, CDR2 FQNEAQ. The CDR3 nucleotides read TGTGCCAGCCAGAGGGGGAAAGTTTACGAGCAGTACTTC. Its protein product is CASQRGKVYEQYF. The entire variable domain, with the rest obtained from reference TRBV7-8 and TRBJ2-7, is as follows: GAGVSQSPRYKVAKRGQDVALRCDPISGHVSLFWYQQALGQGPEFLTYFQNEAQLDKSGLPSDRFFAERPEGSVSTLKIQRTQQEDSAVYLCASQRGKVYEQYFGPGTRLTVT.

The chain couples TRBV9 to TRBJ2-6; 9 bases align to TRBD2. The CDR3 length is 17 residues. CDR1 and CDR2 from the germline V gene are SGDLS and YYNGEE. V dropped 2 bases and J dropped 2; count of bases not matched to a gene: 5. The CDR3 reads CASSVSGSSAGANVLTF. For the CDR3, the DNA is TGTGCCAGCAGCGTTAGCGGGAGCAGTGCTGGGGCCAACGTCCTGACTTTC.

V is TRBV6-1 and J is TRBJ2-1, with TRBD2 matching 8 bases. Germline values: CDR1 MNHNS, CDR2 SASEGT. V gave up 6 bases and J gave up 0 bases; unmatched junction bases: 4. The CDR3 has 15 amino acids. The CDR3 loop reads CASRASGSSYNEQFF. Written as DNA, the CDR3 is TGTGCCAGCAGGGCAAGCGGGAGCTCCTACAATGAGCAGTTCTTC.

This clonotype was counted only a few times. This may be a read error: a much more frequent sequence differs by one nucleotide. J is TRBJ2-3 and V is TRBV11-3; TRBD2 agrees at 16 bases. V was clipped by 3 bases and J by 7 bases; unmatched bases: 7. Germline V gene data show CDR1 as SGHNT and CDR2 as YENEEA. This CDR3 is 17 amino acids long. CDR3 sequence (DNA): TGTGCCAGCAGCTTCGGGACTAGCGGGAGGGCTAGGAATACGCAGTATTTT. Residues: CASSFGTSGRARNTQYF.

V gene TRBV4-1 combines with J gene TRBJ2-2; a possible D gene is TRBD1 (6 bases). V was cut by 6 bases and J by 0 bases, with 20 bases left in between. The V gene's germline CDR1 is MGHRA and CDR2 YSYEKL. This CDR3 contains 18 residues. In DNA, the CDR3 is TGCGCCAGCAGTCTCCGGGACAACCAAGTTTCGAACACCGGGGAGCTGTTTTTT. It encodes CASSLRDNQVSNTGELFF.

The table lists this clonotype with many counts. The CDR3 reads CASSDWWGEQYV. CDR3 DNA sequence: TGTGCCAGCAGTGACTGGTGGGGCGAGCAGTACGTC. The gene calls are TRBV2 and TRBJ2-7; D remains unclear. The CDR3 extends over 12 amino acids. Germline assignment: CDR1 SNHLY and CDR2 FYNNEI. With 3 bases removed from V and 6 bases from J, the gap between germline ends came to 9 bases.

This clonotype has a count of ten or more. The genes are TRBV7-6 and TRBJ2-5; TRBD1 matches at 7 bases. Germline CDR1 SGHVS, CDR2 FNYEAQ. V lost 4 bases, J lost 5 bases, and 7 bases stayed unmatched. This CDR3 comprises 14 residues. The CDR3 spells CASSSTGAWETQYF. In DNA, the CDR3 is TGTGCCAGCAGCTCAACAGGGGCTTGGGAGACCCAGTACTTC.

J is TRBJ2-5 and V is TRBV6-1; 7 nucleotides line up with TRBD1. Germline CDR1 reads MNHNS; CDR2 reads SASEGT. V lost 5 bases to trimming and J lost 5 bases; unmatched junction nucleotides: 17. The CDR3 runs to 17 residues. CDR3 sequence (DNA): TGTGCCAGCAGTCAACGGCCGGGACAGCTTAACCGGGAGACCCAGTACTTC. Translating gives CASSQRPGQLNRETQYF.

At least ten counts were recorded for this clonotype. The chain joins TRBV19 to TRBJ2-7, with TRBD2 as a possible D gene (5 bases). Trimming pared 10 bases from V and 0 bases from J, leaving 19 bases between. This CDR3 contains 15 residues. Germline V lookup: CDR1 LNHDA, CDR2 SQIVND (reference sequence). This chain's CDR3 is CATSAGPAFSYEQYF. The DNA for the CDR3 is TGTGCCACCTCGGCGGGCCCAGCGTTCTCCTACGAGCAGTACTTC.

In this sample, this clonotype turned up many times. The chain recombines TRBV30 with TRBJ2-5; 8 bases are shared with TRBD2. This CDR3 spans 16 amino acids. Trimming removed 1 base from V and 5 bases from J; junction bases left unmatched: 12. CDR1 GTSNPN and CDR2 SVGIG come from the germline V gene (reference sequence). CDR3 protein: CAWSGGLAGPIETQYF. The CDR3 DNA sequence: TGTGCCTGGAGTGGAGGACTAGCAGGACCTATCGAGACCCAGTACTTC.

This clonotype was recorded many times. This rearrangement joins TRBV7-3 to TRBJ2-3, with D possibly matching TRBD1 (6 bases). CDR3 length: 15 amino acids. With 5 bases removed from V and 5 bases from J, the gap between germline ends came to 17 bases. The germline V gene has CDR1 SGHTA and CDR2 FQGTGA. CDR3 sequence reads: CASSLDDRSRDTQYF. The DNA for the CDR3 is TGTGCCAGCAGCCTTGACGACAGGTCTCGAGATACGCAGTATTTT.

Many counts were recorded for this clonotype. This chain joins TRBV14 and TRBJ1-6, with D tentatively TRBD1 (5 bases). The CDR3 totals 14 residues. Per the germline V gene, CDR1 is SGHDN and CDR2 is FVKESK. The V end lost 1 base, the J end lost 9 bases, and 10 bases lay between the germline ends. The chain's CDR3 is CASSQAGSGSPLHF. The CDR3 bases are TGTGCCAGCAGCCAAGCAGGGAGTGGTTCACCCCTCCACTTT. The whole variable domain, filled in from reference TRBV14 and TRBJ1-6, reads EAGVTQFPSHSVIEKGQTVTLRCDPISGHDNLYWYRRVMGKEIKFLLHFVKESKQDESGMPNNRFLAERTGGTYSTLKVQPAELEDSGVYFCASSQAGSGSPLHFGNGTRLTVT.

In its sample, this clonotype was seen many times. The rearrangement links TRBV3-1 to TRBJ1-1; TRBD1 might be the D (6 bases). This CDR3 is built from 14 residues. CDR1 is LGHDT and CDR2 is YNNKEL in the germline V gene (reference sequence). V lost 6 bases to trimming and J lost 0 bases, with 11 bases between them. The CDR3 DNA follows: TGTGCCAGCAGTTCAAGGGGGGTGAACACTGAAGCTTTCTTT. Its translation: CASSSRGVNTEAFF.

In this sample, this clonotype turned up a few times. A much more abundant neighbour one base away suggests this may be a read error. This chain connects TRBV30 to TRBJ2-7; TRBD2 is a possible D gene (5 bases). Trimming shortened V by 1 base and J by 7 bases, and 14 bases separated the two germline ends. The germline gives CDR1 GTSNPN, CDR2 SVGIG (reference sequence). The CDR3 loop spans 13 amino acids. DNA of the CDR3: TGTGCCTGGAGTGGGAGGAGTTGGCGAGAGCAGTACGTC. Protein product: CAWSGRSWREQYV.

V is TRBV5-1 and J is TRBJ2-1; 10 nucleotides align to TRBD2. Trimming cost V 0 bases and J 11 bases; bases outside gene matches: 5. The germline gives CDR1 SGHRS, CDR2 YFSETQ. The CDR3 runs to 14 residues. The CDR3 region is CASSLAGTSDKQFF. The CDR3 DNA sequence: TGCGCCAGCAGCTTGGCCGGGACTAGCGACAAGCAGTTCTTC.

The chain has TRBV10-2 and TRBJ2-4; 7 bases line up with TRBD2. This CDR3 region has 15 residues. CDR1 and CDR2 (germline): WSHSY, SAAADI. The junction had 0 bases not matched to a gene; V was cut back by 0 bases and J by 1 base. The CDR3 nucleotides read TGCGCCAGCAGTGAGTCGGGGGGGGCCAAAAACATTCAGTACTTC. It codes for CASSESGGAKNIQYF.

The rearrangement links TRBV28 to TRBJ2-3, with D possibly matching TRBD2 (5 bases). There are 14 residues in the CDR3. In germline, CDR1 is MDHEN, CDR2 SYDVKM. V was pared by 3 bases and J by 4 bases, with 11 bases between. Written as DNA, the CDR3 is TGTGCCAGCAGTTTGGGAGACAATCCAGATACGCAGTATTTT. Its protein is CASSLGDNPDTQYF. Complete variable domain (other parts from reference TRBV28 and TRBJ2-3): DVKVTQSSRYLVKRTGEKVFLECVQDMDHENMFWYRQDPGLGLRLIYFSYDVKMKEKGDIPEGYSVSREKKERFSLILESASTNQTSMYLCASSLGDNPDTQYFGPGTRLTVL.

The sample holds many counts of this clonotype. CDR3: CAISGDPGGSTEAFF. CDR3 nucleotides: TGTGCCATCAGTGGCGACCCGGGGGGGTCCACTGAAGCTTTCTTT. The chain combines TRBV10-3 with TRBJ1-1, with TRBD1 as a possible D gene (5 bases). The CDR3 has 15 amino acids. CDR1 and CDR2 (germline): ENHRY, SYGVKD. Trimming pared 4 bases from V and 4 bases from J, leaving 16 bases between.

Many counts were recorded for this clonotype. This chain uses TRBV2 with TRBJ2-4; D gene ambiguous. V was cut by 1 base and J by 0 bases, with 10 bases left in between. The CDR3 length is 16 residues. CDR1 and CDR2 (germline): SNHLY, FYNNEI. The CDR3 DNA reads as TGTGCCAGCAGTGAAGTGGCACCAATAGCCAAAAACATTCAGTACTTC. Translation: CASSEVAPIAKNIQYF.